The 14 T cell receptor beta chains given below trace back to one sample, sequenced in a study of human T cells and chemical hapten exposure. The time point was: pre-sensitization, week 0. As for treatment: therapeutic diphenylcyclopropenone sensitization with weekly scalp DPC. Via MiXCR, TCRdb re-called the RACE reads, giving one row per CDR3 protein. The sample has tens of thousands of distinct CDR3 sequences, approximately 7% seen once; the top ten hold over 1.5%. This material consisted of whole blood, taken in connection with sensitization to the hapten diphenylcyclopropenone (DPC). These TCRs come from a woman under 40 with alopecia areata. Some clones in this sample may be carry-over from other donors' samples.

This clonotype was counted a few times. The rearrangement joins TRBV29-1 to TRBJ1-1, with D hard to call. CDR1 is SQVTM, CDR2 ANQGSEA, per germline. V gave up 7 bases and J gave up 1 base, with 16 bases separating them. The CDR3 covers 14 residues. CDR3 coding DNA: TGCAGCGCTACCGGACGGAACAGGAACACTGAAGCTTTCTTT. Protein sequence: CSATGRNRNTEAFF.

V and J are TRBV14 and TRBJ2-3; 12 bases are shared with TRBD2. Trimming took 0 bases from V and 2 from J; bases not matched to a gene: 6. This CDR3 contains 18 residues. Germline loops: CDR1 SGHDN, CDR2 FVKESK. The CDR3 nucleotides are TGTGCCAGCAGCCAAGATAGGGGACTAGCGGGTAACACAGATACGCAGTATTTT. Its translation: CASSQDRGLAGNTDTQYF.

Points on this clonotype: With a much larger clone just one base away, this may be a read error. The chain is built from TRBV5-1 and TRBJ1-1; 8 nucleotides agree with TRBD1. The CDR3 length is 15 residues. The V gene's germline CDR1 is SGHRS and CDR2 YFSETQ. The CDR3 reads CVSSGDRGYNTEAFF. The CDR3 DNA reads TGCGTCAGCAGCGGAGACAGGGGCTACAACACTGAAGCTTTCTTT.

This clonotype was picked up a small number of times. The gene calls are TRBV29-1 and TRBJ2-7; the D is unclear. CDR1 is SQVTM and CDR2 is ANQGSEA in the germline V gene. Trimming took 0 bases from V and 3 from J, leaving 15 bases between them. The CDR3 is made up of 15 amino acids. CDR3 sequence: CSVEESLGRGYEQYF. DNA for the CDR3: TGCAGCGTTGAAGAGAGCCTTGGCAGAGGCTACGAGCAGTACTTC.

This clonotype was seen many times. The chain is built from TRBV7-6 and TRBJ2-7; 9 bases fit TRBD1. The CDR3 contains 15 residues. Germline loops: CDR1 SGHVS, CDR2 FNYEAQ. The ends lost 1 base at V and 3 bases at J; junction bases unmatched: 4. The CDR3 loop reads CASSLETGQGYEQYF. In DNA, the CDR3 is TGTGCCAGCAGCTTAGAAACGGGACAGGGCTACGAGCAGTACTTC.

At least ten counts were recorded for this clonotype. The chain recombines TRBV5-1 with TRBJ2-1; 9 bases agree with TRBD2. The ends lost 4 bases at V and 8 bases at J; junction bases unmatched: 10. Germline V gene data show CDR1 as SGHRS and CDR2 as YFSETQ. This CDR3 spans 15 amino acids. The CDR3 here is CASSPGTSFSDEQFF. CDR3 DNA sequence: TGCGCCAGCAGCCCCGGGACTAGCTTCTCAGATGAGCAGTTCTTC.

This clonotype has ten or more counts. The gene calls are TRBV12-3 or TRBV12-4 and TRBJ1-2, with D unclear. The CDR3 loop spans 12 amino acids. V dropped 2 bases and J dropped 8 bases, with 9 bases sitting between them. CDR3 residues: CASSLFPPGYTF. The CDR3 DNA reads TGTGCCAGCAGTTTATTTCCCCCCGGCTACACCTTC.

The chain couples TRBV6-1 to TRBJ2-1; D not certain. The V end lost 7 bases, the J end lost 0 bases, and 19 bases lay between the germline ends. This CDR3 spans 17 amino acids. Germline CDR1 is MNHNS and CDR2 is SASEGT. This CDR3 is CASTQGSILSSYNEQFF. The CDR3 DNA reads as TGTGCCAGCACCCAAGGGTCCATTTTGAGCTCCTACAATGAGCAGTTCTTC.

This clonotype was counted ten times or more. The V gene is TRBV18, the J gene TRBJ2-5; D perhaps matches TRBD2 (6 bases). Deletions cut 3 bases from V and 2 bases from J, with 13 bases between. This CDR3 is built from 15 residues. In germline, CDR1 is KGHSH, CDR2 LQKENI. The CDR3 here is CASSPGSGEQETQYF. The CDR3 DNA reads TGTGCCAGCTCACCGGGTTCGGGAGAACAAGAGACCCAGTACTTC.

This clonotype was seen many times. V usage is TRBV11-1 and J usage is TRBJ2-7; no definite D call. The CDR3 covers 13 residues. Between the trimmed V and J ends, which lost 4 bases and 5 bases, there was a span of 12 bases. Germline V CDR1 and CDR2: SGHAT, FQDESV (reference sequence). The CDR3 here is CASSYGFGDEQYF. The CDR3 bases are TGTGCCAGCAGCTACGGGTTTGGCGACGAGCAGTACTTC.

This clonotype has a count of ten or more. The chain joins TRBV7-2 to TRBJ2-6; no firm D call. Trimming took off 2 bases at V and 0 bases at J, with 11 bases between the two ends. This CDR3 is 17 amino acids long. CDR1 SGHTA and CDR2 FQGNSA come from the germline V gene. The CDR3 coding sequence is TGTGCCAGCAGCTTATTCACCCACCTCTCTGGGGCCAACGTCCTGACTTTC. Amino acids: CASSLFTHLSGANVLTF.

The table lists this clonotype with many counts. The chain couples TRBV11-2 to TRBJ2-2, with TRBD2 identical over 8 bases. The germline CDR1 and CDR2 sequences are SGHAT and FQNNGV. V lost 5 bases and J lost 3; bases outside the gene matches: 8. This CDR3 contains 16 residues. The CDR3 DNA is TGTGCCAGCAGCCCATGGCGGGGGGCTCACACCGGGGAGCTGTTTTTT. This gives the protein CASSPWRGAHTGELFF. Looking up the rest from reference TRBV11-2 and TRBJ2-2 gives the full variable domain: EAGVAQSPRYKIIEKRQSVAFWCNPISGHATLYWYQQILGQGPKLLIQFQNNGVVDDSQLPKDRFSAERLKGVDSTLKIQPAKLEDSAVYLCASSPWRGAHTGELFFGEGSRLTVL.

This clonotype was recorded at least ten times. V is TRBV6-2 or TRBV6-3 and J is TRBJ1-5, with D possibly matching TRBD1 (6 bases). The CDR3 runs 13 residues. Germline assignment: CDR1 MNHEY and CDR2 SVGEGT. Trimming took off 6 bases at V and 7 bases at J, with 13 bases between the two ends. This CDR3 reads CASSRGGRQPQHF. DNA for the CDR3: TGTGCCAGCAGCCGAGGGGGGAGACAGCCCCAGCATTTT.

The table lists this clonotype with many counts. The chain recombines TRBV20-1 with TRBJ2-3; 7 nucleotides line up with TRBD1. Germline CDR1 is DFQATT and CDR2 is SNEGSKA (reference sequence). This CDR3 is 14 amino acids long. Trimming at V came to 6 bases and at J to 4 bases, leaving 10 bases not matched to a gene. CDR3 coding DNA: TGCAGTGCCAAAAAGACAGGGTCGGCAGATACGCAGTATTTT. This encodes CSAKKTGSADTQYF.